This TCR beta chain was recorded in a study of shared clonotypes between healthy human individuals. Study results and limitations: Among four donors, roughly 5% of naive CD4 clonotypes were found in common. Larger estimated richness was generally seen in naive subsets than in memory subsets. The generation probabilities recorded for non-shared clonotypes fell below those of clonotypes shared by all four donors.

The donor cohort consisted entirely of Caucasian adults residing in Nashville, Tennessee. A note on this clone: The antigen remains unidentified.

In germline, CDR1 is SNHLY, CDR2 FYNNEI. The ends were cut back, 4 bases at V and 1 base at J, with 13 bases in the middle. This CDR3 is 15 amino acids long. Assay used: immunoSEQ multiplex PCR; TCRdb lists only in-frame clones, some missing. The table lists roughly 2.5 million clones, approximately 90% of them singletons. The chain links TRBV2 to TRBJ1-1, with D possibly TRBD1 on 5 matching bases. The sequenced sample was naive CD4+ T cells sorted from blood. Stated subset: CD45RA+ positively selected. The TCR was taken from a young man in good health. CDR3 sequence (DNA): TGTGCCAGCAGTGCGGGCAGGGTAGGGAACACTGAAGCTTTCTTT. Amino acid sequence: CASSAGRVGNTEAFF.